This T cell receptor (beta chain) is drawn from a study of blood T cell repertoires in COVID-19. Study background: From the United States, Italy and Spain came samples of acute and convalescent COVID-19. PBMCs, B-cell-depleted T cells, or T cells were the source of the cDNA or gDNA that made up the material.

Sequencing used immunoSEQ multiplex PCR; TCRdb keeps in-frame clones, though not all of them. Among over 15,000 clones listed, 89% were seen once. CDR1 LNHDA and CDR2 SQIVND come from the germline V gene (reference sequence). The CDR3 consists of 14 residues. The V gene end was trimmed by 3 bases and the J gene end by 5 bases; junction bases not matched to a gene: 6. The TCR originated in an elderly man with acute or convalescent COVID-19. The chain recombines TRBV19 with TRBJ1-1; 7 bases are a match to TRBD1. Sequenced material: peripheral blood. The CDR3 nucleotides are TGTGCCAGTAGTATTCCAGGGGGTCAAACTGAAGCTTTCTTT. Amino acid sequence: CASSIPGGQTEAFF.